The following is a T cell receptor beta chain sequence with its context. These data originate in a study of identical twins. Germline CDR1 and CDR2: DFQATT and SNEGSKA (reference sequence). CDR3 length: 15 amino acids. The V gene lost 5 bases and the J gene lost 3 bases, with 19 bases spanning the gap. Each CDR3 protein is one row after TCRdb ran MiXCR on the 5' RACE reads. The sample includes 1.5 million or so distinct CDR3 sequences, about 30% seen only once; the top ten take less than 0.35%. The specimen sequenced was cord blood. This chain uses TRBV20-1 with TRBJ2-5; TRBD2 might be the D (5 bases). This clonotype originated in a newborn girl in good health. The CDR3 here is CSASERRSLKETQYF. CDR3 coding DNA: TGCAGTGCTTCCGAGCGGAGGTCTTTAAAAGAGACCCAGTACTTC.